Shown below are 10 T cell receptor beta chains from a single sample sequenced in a study of T cell repertoires in urothelial bladder cancer. TCRdb's table, derived via immunoSEQ multiplex PCR, lists solely in-frame clones and lacks some. The profile shows about 910 clones, around 69% of them singletons. Sequencing used tumor-infiltrating cells from bladder cancer. The origin of the receptors is a human donor with urothelial carcinoma.

This chain joins TRBV5-4 and TRBJ2-7; 9 bases agree with TRBD1. CDR1 and CDR2 (germline): SGHNT, YYREEE (reference sequence). The trim removed 4 bases at V and 12 bases at J, leaving 14 bases unmatched. This CDR3 contains 14 residues. The CDR3 loop reads CASSPRTGVPLLYF. CDR3 nucleotides: TGTGCCAGCAGCCCCCGGACAGGGGTCCCTCTTTTGTACTTC.

This clone was picked up a small number of times. CDR3 coding DNA: TGTGCCACGGGACCCAACACTGAAGCTTTCTTT. The encoded protein is CATGPNTEAFF. V usage is TRBV6-5 and J usage is TRBJ1-1, with D tentatively TRBD1 (5 bases). Trimming pared 10 bases from V and 2 bases from J, leaving 8 bases between. This CDR3 is built from 11 residues. Germline V gives CDR1 MNHEY, CDR2 SVGAGI.

This clone came up a few times. In DNA form, the CDR3 reads TGTGCCAGCAGCTTAGCTCTTGGGGGGACAGGGAACGGCTACACCTTC. It specifies CASSLALGGTGNGYTF. The chain carries TRBV7-9 and TRBJ1-2; 9 nucleotides align to TRBD1. The CDR3 has 16 residues. The V gene's germline CDR1 is SEHNR and CDR2 FQNEAQ (reference sequence). The V gene end was trimmed by 0 bases and the J gene end by 8 bases; junction bases not matched to a gene: 10. The variable domain in full, completed from reference TRBV7-9 and TRBJ1-2, reads DTGVSQNPRHKITKRGQNVTFRCDPISEHNRLYWYRQTLGQGPEFLTYFQNEAQLEKSRLLSDRFSAERPKGSFSTLEIQRTEQGDSAMYLCASSLALGGTGNGYTFGSGTRLTVV.

A few counts support this clone. The rearrangement joins TRBV5-1 to TRBJ1-1; D ambiguous. The CDR3 is made up of 14 amino acids. Per the germline V gene, CDR1 is SGHRS and CDR2 is YFSETQ. Between the trimmed V and J ends, which lost 2 bases and 5 bases, there was a span of 13 bases. The CDR3 is CASSFGGMRTEAFF. The CDR3 nucleotides read TGCGCCAGCAGCTTCGGAGGTATGAGGACTGAAGCTTTCTTT.

This chain links TRBV18 with TRBJ1-3; 8 bases agree with TRBD1. This CDR3 has 16 residues. The germline CDR1 and CDR2 sequences are KGHSH and LQKENI. The ends lost 3 bases at V and 0 bases at J; junction bases unmatched: 4. In DNA, the CDR3 is TGTGCCAGCTCACCCGGGACAGGCTTCTCTGGAAACACCATATATTTT. Its protein is CASSPGTGFSGNTIYF. Combining the CDR3 with reference TRBV18 and TRBJ1-3 gives the whole variable domain NAGVMQNPRHLVRRRGQEARLRCSPMKGHSHVYWYRQLPEEGLKFMVYLQKENIIDESGMPKERFSAEFPKEGPSILRIQQVVRGDSAAYFCASSPGTGFSGNTIYFGEGSWLTVV.

Comment on this clone: Mismatch with germline at one junction end may stem from a read error. The V gene is TRBV30, the J gene TRBJ1-5, with D perhaps matching TRBD1 (6 bases). The CDR3 sequence is 14 residues long. Germline assignment: CDR1 GTSNPN and CDR2 SVGIG (reference sequence). The CDR3: CAGRGGVGNQPQHF. The CDR3 bases are TGTGCCGGGAGGGGGGGGGTGGGGAATCAGCCCCAGCATTTT.

The rearrangement joins TRBV12-5 to TRBJ2-6, with D unresolved. V gave up 6 bases and J gave up 0 bases, with 15 bases separating them. Germline V gene sequence: CDR1 LGHNT, CDR2 FRNRAP. CDR3 length equals 17 residues. For the CDR3, the DNA is TGTGCTAGTGGCCCCGGGCAGGTAAGCTCTGGGGCCAACGTCCTGACTTTC. It specifies CASGPGQVSSGANVLTF.

This sequence joins TRBV7-2 and TRBJ2-5; TRBD1 matches at 8 bases. The CDR3 runs to 13 residues. V trimming: 5 bases; J trimming: 3 bases; junction bases outside the gene matches: 2. Germline assignment: CDR1 SGHTA and CDR2 FQGNSA. Written as DNA, the CDR3 is TGTGCCAGCAGCCGGACAGGGAAAGAGACCCAGTACTTC. Translated, it gives CASSRTGKETQYF.

The rearrangement joins TRBV10-2 to TRBJ1-2; D remains unclear. Germline CDR1 WSHSY, CDR2 SAAADI. Deletions cut 0 bases from V and 5 bases from J, with 10 bases between. CDR3 length equals 14 residues. CDR3 sequence reads: CASSESTLGYGYTF. The CDR3 nucleotides read TGCGCCAGCAGTGAGTCGACGTTGGGGTATGGCTACACCTTC.

V usage is TRBV5-1 and J usage is TRBJ2-4; maybe TRBD1 (5 bases). CDR1 is SGHRS and CDR2 is YFSETQ in the germline V gene. V was shortened by 4 bases and J by 0 bases, with 14 bases between the two germline ends. The CDR3 runs to 16 residues. The CDR3 protein is CASSLGDPLAKNIQYF. Here the CDR3 DNA reads TGCGCCAGCAGCCTAGGGGATCCCCTAGCCAAAAACATTCAGTACTTC.